This TCR beta chain stems from a study of technical replicates of blood from a handful of donors. The table lists this clone with a count of one. The table came from immunoSEQ multiplex PCR; TCRdb's copy has only in-frame clones and leaves some out. The repertoire has tens of thousands of clones, 93% of them found once; the top ten carry roughly 0.25%. This clonotype was obtained from a human donor in good health. Input material: T cells isolated from PBMCs.

The CDR3 nucleotides are TGCGCCAGCAGCCAAGTATATGAGCAGTTCTTC. It yields the protein CASSQVYEQFF. V is TRBV4-1 and J is TRBJ2-1, with D unclear. The CDR3 is 11 residues long. CDR1 and CDR2 from the germline V gene are MGHRA and YSYEKL. The germline V and J ends were trimmed by 1 base and 8 bases, with 3 bases remaining between them.